This T cell receptor beta chain was sequenced during a study of blood T cells in healthy people across ages. This clonotype was observed a handful of times. Combining a sample-barcoded 5' primer with a J-beta primer mix, a second PCR ran for roughly 7 to 12 cycles. Each TCR beta cDNA got a 12-nucleotide random molecular identifier. TCRdb itself ran the 5' RACE reads through MiXCR, one entry per CDR3 protein. The sample lists 780,000 or so distinct CDR3 sequences, 25% occurring once. CDR3 length equals 17 residues. V lost 2 bases to trimming and J lost 5 bases; unmatched junction nucleotides: 14. Germline CDR1 and CDR2: MNHEY and SMNVEV (reference sequence). This same sample was also taken into another study, of T cells of mothers and their children.

V gene TRBV27 combines with J gene TRBJ2-5; 7 bases fit TRBD1. Sequencing was performed on blood. This receptor was identified in a boy aged 5-17 years in good health. CDR3: CASSLTLGQAIRETQYF. The DNA for the CDR3 is TGTGCCAGCAGTTTAACCCTTGGACAGGCGATCAGGGAGACCCAGTACTTC.